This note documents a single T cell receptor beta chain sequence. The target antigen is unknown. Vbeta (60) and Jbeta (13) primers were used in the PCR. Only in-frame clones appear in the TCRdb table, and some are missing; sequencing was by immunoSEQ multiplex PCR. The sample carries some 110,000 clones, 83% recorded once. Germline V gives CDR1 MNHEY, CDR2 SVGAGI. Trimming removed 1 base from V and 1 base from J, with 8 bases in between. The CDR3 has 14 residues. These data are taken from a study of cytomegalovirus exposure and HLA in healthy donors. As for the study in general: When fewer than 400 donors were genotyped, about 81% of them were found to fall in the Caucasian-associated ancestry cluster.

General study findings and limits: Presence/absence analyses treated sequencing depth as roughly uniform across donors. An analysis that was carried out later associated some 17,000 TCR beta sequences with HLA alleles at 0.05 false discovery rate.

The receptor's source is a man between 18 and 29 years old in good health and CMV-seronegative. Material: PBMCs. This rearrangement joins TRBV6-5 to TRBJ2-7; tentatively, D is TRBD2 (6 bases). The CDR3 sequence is CASSYWDSSYEQYF. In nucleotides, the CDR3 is TGTGCCAGCAGTTACTGGGACTCTTCCTACGAGCAGTACTTC.